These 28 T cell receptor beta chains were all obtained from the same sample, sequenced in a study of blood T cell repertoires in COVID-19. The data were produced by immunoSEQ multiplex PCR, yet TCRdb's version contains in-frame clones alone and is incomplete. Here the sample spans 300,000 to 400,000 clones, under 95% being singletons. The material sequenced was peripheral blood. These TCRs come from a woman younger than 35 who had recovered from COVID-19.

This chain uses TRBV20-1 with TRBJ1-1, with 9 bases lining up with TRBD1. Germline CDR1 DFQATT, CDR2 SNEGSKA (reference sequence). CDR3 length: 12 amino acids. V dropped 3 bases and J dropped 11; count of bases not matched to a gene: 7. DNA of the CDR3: TGCAGTGCTAGTAAAACAGGGGGCGACGCTTTCTTT. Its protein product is CSASKTGGDAFF.

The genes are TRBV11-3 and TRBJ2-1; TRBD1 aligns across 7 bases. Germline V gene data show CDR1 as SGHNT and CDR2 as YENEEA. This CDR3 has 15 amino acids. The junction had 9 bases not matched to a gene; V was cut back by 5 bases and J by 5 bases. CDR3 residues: CASSAEGQRDNEQFF. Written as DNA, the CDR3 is TGTGCCAGCAGCGCAGAGGGACAGCGCGACAATGAGCAGTTCTTC.

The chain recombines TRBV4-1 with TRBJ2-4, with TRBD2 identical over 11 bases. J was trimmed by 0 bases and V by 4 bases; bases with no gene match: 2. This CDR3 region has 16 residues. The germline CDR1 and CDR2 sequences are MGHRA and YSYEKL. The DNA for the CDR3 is TGCGCCAGCAGCCCGGGACTAGCGGTAGCCAAAAACATTCAGTACTTC. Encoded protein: CASSPGLAVAKNIQYF.

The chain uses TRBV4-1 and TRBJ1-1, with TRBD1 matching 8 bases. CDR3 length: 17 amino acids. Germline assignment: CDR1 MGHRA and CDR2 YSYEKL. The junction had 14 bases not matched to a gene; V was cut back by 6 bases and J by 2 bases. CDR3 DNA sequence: TGCGCCAGCAGACTATTCCCAGGGGGCGCGGGAAACACTGAAGCTTTCTTT. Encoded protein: CASRLFPGGAGNTEAFF.

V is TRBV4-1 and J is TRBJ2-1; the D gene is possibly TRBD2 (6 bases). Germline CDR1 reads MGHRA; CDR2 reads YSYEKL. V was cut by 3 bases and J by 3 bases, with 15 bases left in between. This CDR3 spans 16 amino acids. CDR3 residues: CASSQYPPTSYNEQFF. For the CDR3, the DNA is TGCGCCAGCAGCCAGTATCCTCCGACTAGCTACAATGAGCAGTTCTTC.

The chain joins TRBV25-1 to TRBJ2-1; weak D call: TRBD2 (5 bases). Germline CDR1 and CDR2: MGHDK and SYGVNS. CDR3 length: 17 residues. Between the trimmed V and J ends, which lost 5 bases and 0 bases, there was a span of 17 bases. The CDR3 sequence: CASSLGLHPSSYNEQFF. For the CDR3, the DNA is TGTGCCAGCAGTCTTGGACTCCATCCGAGCTCCTACAATGAGCAGTTCTTC.

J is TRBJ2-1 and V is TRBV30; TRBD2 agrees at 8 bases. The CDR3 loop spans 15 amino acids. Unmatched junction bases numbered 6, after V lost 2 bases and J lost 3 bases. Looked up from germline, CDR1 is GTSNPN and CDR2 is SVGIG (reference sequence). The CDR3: CAWSRGSGNYNEQFF. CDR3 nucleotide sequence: TGTGCCTGGAGTAGGGGTAGCGGGAACTACAATGAGCAGTTCTTC.

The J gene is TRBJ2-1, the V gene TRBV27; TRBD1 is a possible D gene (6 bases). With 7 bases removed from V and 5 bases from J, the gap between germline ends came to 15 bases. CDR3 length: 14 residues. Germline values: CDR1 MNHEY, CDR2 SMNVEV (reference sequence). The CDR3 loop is CASTPRDTDNEQFF. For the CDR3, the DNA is TGTGCCAGCACCCCACGGGACACCGACAATGAGCAGTTCTTC.

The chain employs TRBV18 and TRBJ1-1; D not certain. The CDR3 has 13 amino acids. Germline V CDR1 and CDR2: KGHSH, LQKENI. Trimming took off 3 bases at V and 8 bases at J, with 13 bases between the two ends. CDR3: CASSPGPSREAFF. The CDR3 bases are TGTGCCAGCTCACCGGGTCCTTCCAGGGAAGCTTTCTTT.

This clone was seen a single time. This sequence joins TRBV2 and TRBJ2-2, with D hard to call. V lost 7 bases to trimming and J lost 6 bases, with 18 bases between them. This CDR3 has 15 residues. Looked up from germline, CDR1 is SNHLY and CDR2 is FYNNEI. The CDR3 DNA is TGTGCCAGCACCCCTGATAGAGTGGCGGCCGGGGAGCTGTTTTTT. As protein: CASTPDRVAAGELFF.

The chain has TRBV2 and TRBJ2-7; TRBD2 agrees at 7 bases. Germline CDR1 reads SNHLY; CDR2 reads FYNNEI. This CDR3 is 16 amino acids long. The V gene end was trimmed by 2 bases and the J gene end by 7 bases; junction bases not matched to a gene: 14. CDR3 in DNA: TGTGCCAGCAGTGAACTATCCTTGGGCGGGAGTGATGAGCAGTACGTC. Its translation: CASSELSLGGSDEQYV.

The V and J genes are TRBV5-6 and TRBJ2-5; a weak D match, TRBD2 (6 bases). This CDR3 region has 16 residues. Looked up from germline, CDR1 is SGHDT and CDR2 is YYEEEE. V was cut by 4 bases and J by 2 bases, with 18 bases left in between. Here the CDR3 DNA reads TGTGCCAGCAGCGCTTGGGGGGAGATGGGTCAAGAGACCCAGTACTTC. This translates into CASSAWGEMGQETQYF.

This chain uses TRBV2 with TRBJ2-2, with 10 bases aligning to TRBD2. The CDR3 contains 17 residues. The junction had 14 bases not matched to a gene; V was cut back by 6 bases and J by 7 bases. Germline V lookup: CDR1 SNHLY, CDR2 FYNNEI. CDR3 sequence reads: CASRRLSGTSVVGELFF. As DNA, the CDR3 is TGTGCCAGCAGGCGCCTCTCCGGGACTAGCGTGGTCGGGGAGCTGTTTTTT.

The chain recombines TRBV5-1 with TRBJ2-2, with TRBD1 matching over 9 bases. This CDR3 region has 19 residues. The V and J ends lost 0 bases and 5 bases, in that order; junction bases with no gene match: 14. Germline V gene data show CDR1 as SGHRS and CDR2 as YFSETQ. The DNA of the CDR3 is TGCGCCAGCAGCTTGGTGTCCCCGTACCGGGACAGGGAAACCGGGGAGCTGTTTTTT. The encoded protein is CASSLVSPYRDRETGELFF.

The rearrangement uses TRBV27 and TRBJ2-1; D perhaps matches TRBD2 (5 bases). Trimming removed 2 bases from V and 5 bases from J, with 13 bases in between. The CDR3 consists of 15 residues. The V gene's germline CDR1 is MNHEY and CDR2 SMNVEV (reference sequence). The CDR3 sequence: CASSLRTFTHNEQFF. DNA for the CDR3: TGTGCCAGCAGTTTACGGACTTTTACTCACAATGAGCAGTTCTTC.

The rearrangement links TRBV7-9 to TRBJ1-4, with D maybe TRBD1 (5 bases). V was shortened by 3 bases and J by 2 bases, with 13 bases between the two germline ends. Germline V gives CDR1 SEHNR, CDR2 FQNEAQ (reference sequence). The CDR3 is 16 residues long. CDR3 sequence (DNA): TGTGCCAGCAGCTTCACCTCCGGGGGGACTAATGAAAAACTGTTTTTT. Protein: CASSFTSGGTNEKLFF.

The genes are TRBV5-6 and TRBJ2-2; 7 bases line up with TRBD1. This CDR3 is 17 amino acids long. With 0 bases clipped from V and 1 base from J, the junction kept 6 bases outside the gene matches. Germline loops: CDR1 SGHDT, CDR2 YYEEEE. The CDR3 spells CASSLGKGALNTGELFF. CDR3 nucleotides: TGTGCCAGCAGCTTGGGTAAGGGGGCGCTGAACACCGGGGAGCTGTTTTTT.

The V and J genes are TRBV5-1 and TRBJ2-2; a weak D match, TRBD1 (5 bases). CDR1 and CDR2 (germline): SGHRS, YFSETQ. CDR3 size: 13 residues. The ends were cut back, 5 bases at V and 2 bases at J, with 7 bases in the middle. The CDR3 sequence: CASSQGNTGELFF. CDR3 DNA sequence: TGCGCCAGCAGTCAGGGAAACACCGGGGAGCTGTTTTTT.

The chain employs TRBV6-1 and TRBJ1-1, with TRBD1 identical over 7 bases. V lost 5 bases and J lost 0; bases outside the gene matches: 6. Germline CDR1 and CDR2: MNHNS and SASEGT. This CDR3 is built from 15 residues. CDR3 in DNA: TGTGCCAGCAGTAAGGGACAGCACATGAACACTGAAGCTTTCTTT. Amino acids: CASSKGQHMNTEAFF.

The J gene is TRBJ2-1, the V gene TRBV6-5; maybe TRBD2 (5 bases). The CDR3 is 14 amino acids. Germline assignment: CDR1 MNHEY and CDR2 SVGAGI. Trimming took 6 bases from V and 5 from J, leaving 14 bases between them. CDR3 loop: CASRTIDYHNEQFF. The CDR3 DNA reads TGTGCCAGCAGAACTATAGACTACCACAATGAGCAGTTCTTC.

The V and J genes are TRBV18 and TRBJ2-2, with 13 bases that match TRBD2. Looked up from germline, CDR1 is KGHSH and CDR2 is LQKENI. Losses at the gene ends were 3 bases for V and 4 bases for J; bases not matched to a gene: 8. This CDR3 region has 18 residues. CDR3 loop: CASSPRKGLAGPTGELFF. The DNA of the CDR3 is TGTGCCAGCTCACCCAGGAAGGGACTAGCGGGACCCACCGGGGAGCTGTTTTTT.

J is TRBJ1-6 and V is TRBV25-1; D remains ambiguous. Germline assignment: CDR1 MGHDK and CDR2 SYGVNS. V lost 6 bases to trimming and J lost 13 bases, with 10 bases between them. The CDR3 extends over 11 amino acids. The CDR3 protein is CASREGGPLHF. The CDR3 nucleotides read TGTGCCAGCAGAGAGGGAGGTCCCCTCCACTTT.

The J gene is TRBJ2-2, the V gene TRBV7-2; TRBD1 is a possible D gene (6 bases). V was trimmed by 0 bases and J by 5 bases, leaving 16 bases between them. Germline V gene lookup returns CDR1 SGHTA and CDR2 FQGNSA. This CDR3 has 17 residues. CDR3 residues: CASSLASGTQGTGELFF. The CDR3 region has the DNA TGTGCCAGCAGCTTAGCTTCCGGGACCCAGGGGACCGGGGAGCTGTTTTTT.

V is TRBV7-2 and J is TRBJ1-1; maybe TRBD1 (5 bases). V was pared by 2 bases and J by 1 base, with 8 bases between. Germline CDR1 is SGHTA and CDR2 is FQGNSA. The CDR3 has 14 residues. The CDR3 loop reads CASSLWGANTEAFF. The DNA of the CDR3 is TGTGCCAGCAGCTTATGGGGCGCGAACACTGAAGCTTTCTTT. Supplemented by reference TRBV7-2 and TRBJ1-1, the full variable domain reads GAGVSQSPSNKVTEKGKDVELRCDPISGHTALYWYRQSLGQGLEFLIYFQGNSAPDKSGLPSDRFSAERTGGSVSTLTIQRTQQEDSAVYLCASSLWGANTEAFFGQGTRLTVV.

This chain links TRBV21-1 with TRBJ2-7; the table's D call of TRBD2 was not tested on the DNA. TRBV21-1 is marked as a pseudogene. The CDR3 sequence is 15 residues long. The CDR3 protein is CASSNIGADTYEQYV. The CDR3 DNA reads TGTGCCAGCAGCAATATCGGAGCGGATACCTACGAGCAGTACGTC.

In DNA form, the CDR3 reads TGTGCCAGCAGCCGAAACGGGGGTCTGGACAATGAGCAGTTCTTC. Its protein product is CASSRNGGLDNEQFF. This chain uses TRBV3-1 (or the pseudogene TRBV3-2) with TRBJ2-1; D is possibly TRBD2 (6 bases). V dropped 4 bases and J dropped 5 bases, with 15 bases sitting between them. Per germline, CDR1 LGHDT and CDR2 YNNKEL (reference sequence). This CDR3 contains 15 residues.

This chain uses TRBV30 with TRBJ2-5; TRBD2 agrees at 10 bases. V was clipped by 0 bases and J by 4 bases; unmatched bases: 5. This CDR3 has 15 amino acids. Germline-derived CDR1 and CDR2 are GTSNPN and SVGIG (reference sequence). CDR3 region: CAWSVAGGPAETQYF. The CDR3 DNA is TGTGCCTGGAGTGTAGCGGGAGGGCCAGCAGAGACCCAGTACTTC. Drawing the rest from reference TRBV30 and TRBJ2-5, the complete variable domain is SQTIHQWPATLVQPVGSPLSLECTVEGTSNPNLYWYRQAAGRGLQLLFYSVGIGQISSEVPQNLSASRPQDRQFILSSKKLLLSDSGFYLCAWSVAGGPAETQYFGPGTRLLVL.

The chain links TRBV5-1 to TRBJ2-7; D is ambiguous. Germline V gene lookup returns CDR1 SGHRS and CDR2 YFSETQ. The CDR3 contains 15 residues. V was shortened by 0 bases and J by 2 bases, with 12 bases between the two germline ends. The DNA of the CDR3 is TGCGCCAGCAGCTTGGTTGGCGGCCCCACCTACGAGCAGTACGTC. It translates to CASSLVGGPTYEQYV.